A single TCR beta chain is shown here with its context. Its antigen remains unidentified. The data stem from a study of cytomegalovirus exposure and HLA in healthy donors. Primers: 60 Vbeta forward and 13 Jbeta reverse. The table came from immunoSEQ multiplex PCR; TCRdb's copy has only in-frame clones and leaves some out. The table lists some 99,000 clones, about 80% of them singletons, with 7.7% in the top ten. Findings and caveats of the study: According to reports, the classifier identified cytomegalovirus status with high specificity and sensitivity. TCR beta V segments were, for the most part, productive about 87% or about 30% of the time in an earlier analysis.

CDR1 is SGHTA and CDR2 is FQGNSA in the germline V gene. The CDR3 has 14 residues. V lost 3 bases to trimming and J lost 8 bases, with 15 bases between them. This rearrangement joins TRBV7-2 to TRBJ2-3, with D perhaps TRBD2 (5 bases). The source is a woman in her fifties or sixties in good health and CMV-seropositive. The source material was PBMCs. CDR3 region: CASSFLALEGTQYF. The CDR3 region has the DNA TGTGCCAGCAGCTTCTTAGCCTTAGAGGGTACGCAGTATTTT.